This T cell receptor beta chain was documented in a study of T cell repertoires in cytomegalovirus infection. Study in general: Through public TCR beta signatures, both CMV infection and matching HLA type were indicated. Study-level results: Dominant in the ex vivo response were TCR beta clonotypes restricted by HLA-C and specific for CMV.

MiXCR, applied by TCRdb to the reads, yields one record per CDR3 protein. Of more than 150,000 distinct CDR3 sequences in the sample, more than 15% were seen once. Germline CDR1 reads MNHEY; CDR2 reads SMNVEV (reference sequence). This CDR3 is 13 amino acids long. The V gene end was trimmed by 8 bases and the J gene end by 7 bases; junction bases not matched to a gene: 10. This clonotype was seen a handful of times. Its target is unknown. The genes are TRBV27 and TRBJ1-2; 7 bases match TRBD1. The sample taken for sequencing was CD8+ T cells from PBMCs. This receptor was taken from a human donor in good health (CMV status not recorded). Some clones in this sample may be carry-over from other donors' samples. CDR3 sequence reads: CASGQGGPLGYTF. In nucleotides, the CDR3 is TGTGCCAGCGGCCAGGGGGGGCCGCTTGGCTACACCTTC.